The 25 T cell receptor beta chains given below trace back to one sample, sequenced in a study of regulatory T cells in long-lasting Graves disease. Investigators prepared the TCR beta libraries by applying iRepertoire HTBI primers and Arm-PCR of CDR3 regions. TCRdb redid the calling of the multiplex PCR reads with MiXCR, one entry per CDR3 protein. The data hold 400,000 to 500,000 distinct CDR3 sequences, with about 21% observed a single time. Documented time point: persistent/refractory GD, antithyroid drugs over 5 years with positive TRAb. Making the TCR library involved RNA that had been extracted from PBMCs. Here the sequenced sample was peripheral blood mononuclear cells (PBMCs), taken when the disease was refractory, from a patient treated with antithyroid drugs. Source of these receptors: a female donor with Graves disease.

This clonotype was counted a few times. The chain carries TRBV12-5 and TRBJ2-1, with TRBD1 matching 7 bases. Germline trimming cut 4 bases from V and 7 bases from J; bases unmatched to any gene: 10. The germline CDR1 and CDR2 sequences are LGHNT and FRNRAP. There are 15 residues in the CDR3. The CDR3 DNA reads TGTGCTAGTGGTTCCGACAGGGACGGTGGGAATGAGCAGTTCTTC. Its translation is CASGSDRDGGNEQFF. The variable domain in full, with the rest retrieved from reference TRBV12-5 and TRBJ2-1, is DARVTQTPRHKVTEMGQEVTMRCQPILGHNTVFWYRQTMMQGLELLAYFRNRAPLDDSGMPKDRFSAEMPDATLATLKIQPSEPRDSAVYFCASGSDRDGGNEQFFGPGTRLTVL.

This clonotype was recorded many times. The chain links TRBV6-8 to TRBJ2-5; D is perhaps TRBD2 (6 bases). Germline-derived CDR1 and CDR2 are MNHGY and SAAAGT. V dropped 8 bases and J dropped 3 bases, with 25 bases sitting between them. This CDR3 contains 17 residues. CDR3 DNA sequence: TGTGCCAGCGAAAAGGGACTTACAGGAGGGGTGGAAGAGACCCAGTACTTC. The encoded protein is CASEKGLTGGVEETQYF.

J is TRBJ2-6 and V is TRBV12-3 or TRBV12-4, with D perhaps TRBD1 (6 bases). The CDR3 is made up of 16 amino acids. V was cut by 5 bases and J by 1 base, with 12 bases left in between. The CDR3 coding sequence is TGTGCCAGCAGTCGGCCGGGACAATCTGGGGCCAACGTCCTGACTTTC. Translating gives CASSRPGQSGANVLTF.

This clonotype was seen only a few times. V and J are TRBV13 and TRBJ1-4, with D unresolved. V gave up 5 bases and J gave up 4 bases, with 14 bases separating them. Germline CDR1 is PRHDT and CDR2 is FYEKMQ (reference sequence). This CDR3 contains 15 residues. CDR3 amino acids: CASSRAPGLNEKLFF. The DNA for the CDR3 is TGTGCCAGCAGCAGAGCTCCTGGGCTTAATGAAAAACTGTTTTTT.

This clonotype was counted ten times or more. The chain is built from TRBV28 and TRBJ2-7, with 8 nucleotides matching TRBD1. In germline, CDR1 is MDHEN, CDR2 SYDVKM. Unmatched junction bases numbered 7, after V lost 4 bases and J lost 5 bases. The CDR3 runs 14 residues. As DNA, the CDR3 is TGTGCCAGCAGTTCCTTGGACAGGGCCCACGAGCAGTACTTC. Its translation is CASSSLDRAHEQYF.

This clonotype was seen at least ten times. The rearrangement links TRBV30 to TRBJ2-7; 7 bases line up with TRBD1. The junction had 9 bases not matched to a gene; V was cut back by 5 bases and J by 2 bases. Per germline, CDR1 GTSNPN and CDR2 SVGIG (reference sequence). The CDR3 is 14 amino acids. The CDR3 spells CAWQTGSATYEQYF. As DNA, the CDR3 is TGTGCCTGGCAGACAGGGAGCGCGACCTACGAGCAGTACTTC.

This clonotype came up a few times. The V call is TRBV7-3, the J call TRBJ2-2; D gene uncertain. CDR1 and CDR2 from the germline V gene are SGHTA and FQGTGA. CDR3 size: 17 residues. The V and J ends lost 2 bases and 1 base respectively, with 14 bases between them. The CDR3 is CASSLFSVQVNTGELFF. CDR3 bases: TGTGCCAGCAGCTTATTTTCAGTCCAAGTGAACACCGGGGAGCTGTTTTTT.

In its sample, this clonotype was seen many times. The CDR3 loop reads CASSQAGGADTQYF. CDR3 nucleotide sequence: TGCGCCAGCAGCCAAGCGGGAGGAGCAGATACGCAGTATTTT. The rearrangement joins TRBV5-1 to TRBJ2-3; 9 bases match TRBD2. The CDR3 is made up of 14 amino acids. Germline CDR1 SGHRS, CDR2 YFSETQ. V shed 4 bases and J 4 bases; nucleotides not matched to a gene: 4.

In this sample, this clonotype turned up many times. This chain links TRBV12-3 or TRBV12-4 with TRBJ2-2, with D possibly matching TRBD2 (6 bases). Trimming left V 3 bases short and J 2 bases short, with 19 bases between. This CDR3 is built from 18 residues. The CDR3 sequence is CASSFLLGEDGNTGELFF. The CDR3 DNA is TGTGCCAGCAGTTTTTTGCTTGGGGAGGATGGTAACACCGGGGAGCTGTTTTTT.

This clonotype was observed a handful of times. The gene calls are TRBV2 and TRBJ1-5; 11 bases fit TRBD1. Trimming removed 4 bases from V and 3 bases from J; junction bases left unmatched: 2. The length of the CDR3 is 15 residues. Germline loops: CDR1 SNHLY, CDR2 FYNNEI. The CDR3 DNA follows: TGTGCCAGCAGTGGGGACAGGGGGTACAATCAGCCCCAGCATTTT. It specifies CASSGDRGYNQPQHF.

This clonotype was observed many times. The chain links TRBV27 to TRBJ1-4; D unresolved. Trimming removed 2 bases from V and 8 bases from J, with 6 bases in between. CDR1 is MNHEY and CDR2 is SMNVEV in the germline V gene (reference sequence). CDR3 length: 12 residues. The CDR3 reads CASSLRVEKLFF. DNA for the CDR3: TGTGCCAGCAGTTTACGGGTCGAAAAACTGTTTTTT.

Only a few counts were recorded for this clonotype. The J gene is TRBJ2-5, the V gene TRBV29-1; no reliable D call. V was trimmed by 4 bases and J by 5 bases, leaving 11 bases between them. The CDR3 has 12 residues. CDR1 and CDR2 from the germline V gene are SQVTM and ANQGSEA. CDR3 nucleotide sequence: TGCAGCGTTGCCTCTAGTCGGGAGACCCAGTACTTC. Translation: CSVASSRETQYF. The whole variable domain, remainder taken from reference TRBV29-1 and TRBJ2-5, is SAVISQKPSRDICQRGTSLTIQCQVDSQVTMMFWYRQQPGQSLTLIATANQGSEATYESGFVIDKFPISRPNLTFSTLTVSNMSPEDSSIYLCSVASSRETQYFGPGTRLLVL.

The rearrangement links TRBV7-2 to TRBJ1-3; 8 positions match TRBD1. J was trimmed by 3 bases and V by 5 bases; bases with no gene match: 9. Germline V gene lookup returns CDR1 SGHTA and CDR2 FQGNSA. This CDR3 spans 16 amino acids. In nucleotides, the CDR3 is TGTGCCAGCAGCGAGCCGGACAGGGCAGTTGGAAACACCATATATTTT. Translation gives CASSEPDRAVGNTIYF.

This clonotype was recorded a few times. The chain combines TRBV9 with TRBJ1-1; a possible D gene is TRBD1 (5 bases). The CDR3 covers 13 residues. Germline-derived CDR1 and CDR2 are SGDLS and YYNGEE. The V and J ends lost 3 bases and 3 bases respectively, with 9 bases between them. This CDR3 reads CASSGGQYTEAFF. CDR3 nucleotide sequence: TGTGCCAGCAGCGGAGGACAATACACTGAAGCTTTCTTT.

The chain carries TRBV20-1 and TRBJ2-7, with 7 positions matching TRBD1. The CDR3 totals 15 residues. V lost 0 bases to trimming and J lost 0 bases; unmatched junction nucleotides: 5. CDR1 and CDR2 (germline): DFQATT, SNEGSKA (reference sequence). The DNA for the CDR3 is TGCAGTGCTAGAGATCCCCGACAGGGCTCCTACGAGCAGTACTTC. Protein: CSARDPRQGSYEQYF.

This clonotype appeared a few times. This chain uses TRBV29-1 with TRBJ1-1; D is undetermined. Looked up from germline, CDR1 is SQVTM and CDR2 is ANQGSEA. V shed 4 bases and J shed 6 bases, with 9 bases lying between them. This CDR3 has 11 residues. CDR3 sequence: CSVAADSEAFF. CDR3 nucleotide sequence: TGCAGCGTTGCTGCGGACTCTGAAGCTTTCTTT.

This clonotype appeared many times. V usage is TRBV20-1 and J usage is TRBJ2-5; 7 nucleotides align to TRBD2. Germline CDR1 DFQATT, CDR2 SNEGSKA (reference sequence). The V gene end was trimmed by 6 bases and the J gene end by 4 bases; junction bases not matched to a gene: 14. The CDR3 runs to 15 residues. The CDR3 sequence: CSAASPASGTETQYF. The CDR3 bases are TGCAGTGCCGCCTCACCCGCTAGCGGTACAGAGACCCAGTACTTC.

The chain combines TRBV20-1 with TRBJ2-3, with 8 bases matching TRBD1. The V segment lost 6 bases and the J segment 0 bases; nucleotides outside the gene matches: 5. This CDR3 is 14 amino acids long. Germline CDR1 reads DFQATT; CDR2 reads SNEGSKA (reference sequence). The CDR3 is CSANRQGSTDTQYF. The CDR3 bases are TGCAGTGCCAACAGACAGGGGAGCACAGATACGCAGTATTTT.

V is TRBV4-1 and J is TRBJ2-7; D uncertain. The CDR3 runs 15 residues. The germline V gene has CDR1 MGHRA and CDR2 YSYEKL. The ends were cut back, 0 bases at V and 2 bases at J, with 11 bases in the middle. The CDR3 is CASSQDRARAYEQYF. In DNA, the CDR3 is TGCGCCAGCAGCCAAGATCGGGCCAGAGCCTACGAGCAGTACTTC.

The chain employs TRBV12-3 or TRBV12-4 and TRBJ2-7; D gene ambiguous. Trimming took 6 bases from V and 1 from J, leaving 16 bases between them. This CDR3 has 15 residues. The CDR3 DNA sequence: TGTGCCAGCAGCATAGGCGCTACCCCATCCTACGAGCAGTACTTC. Residues: CASSIGATPSYEQYF.

This clonotype was seen ten or more times. J is TRBJ1-4 and V is TRBV7-8; D gene ambiguous. Germline-derived CDR1 and CDR2 are SGHVS and FQNEAQ. V lost 1 base and J lost 7, with 13 bases in between. The CDR3 runs 15 residues. CDR3 protein: CASSLEDMMAEKLFF. In nucleotides, the CDR3 is TGTGCCAGCAGCTTAGAGGATATGATGGCTGAAAAACTGTTTTTT.

The chain carries TRBV15 and TRBJ2-2; D is unresolved. This CDR3 comprises 14 residues. V dropped 1 base and J dropped 3 bases, with 6 bases sitting between them. Looked up from germline, CDR1 is LNHNV and CDR2 is YYDKDF (reference sequence). The CDR3 sequence: CATSRGIDTGELFF. CDR3 bases: TGTGCCACCAGCAGAGGAATAGACACCGGGGAGCTGTTTTTT.

This clonotype was picked up a small number of times. One junction end does not reproduce the germline sequence, and a read error may be involved. This chain uses TRBV7-7 with TRBJ2-2; the D gene could be TRBD1 or TRBD2 (6 bases each). CDR1 SSHAT and CDR2 FNYEAQ come from the germline V gene (reference sequence). CDR3 length: 17 residues. CDR3 coding DNA: TGTGCTAGCAGCTTAATCGTAACAGGGATCTCGGAGGGGTGGCTGTTTTTT. Translation: CASSLIVTGISEGWLFF. The variable domain in full, completed from reference TRBV7-7 and TRBJ2-2, reads GAGVSQSPRYKVTKRGQDVTLRCDPISSHATLYWYQQALGQGPEFLTYFNYEAQPDKSGLPSDRFSAERPEGSISTLTIQRTEQRDSAMYRCASSLIVTGISEGWLFFGEGSRLTVL.

Only a few counts were recorded for this clonotype. The chain recombines TRBV12-3 or TRBV12-4 with TRBJ2-1; 8 positions match TRBD2. V dropped 6 bases and J dropped 4; count of bases not matched to a gene: 5. This CDR3 is built from 14 residues. CDR3 residues: CASRVLAEYNEQFF. The CDR3 nucleotides read TGTGCCAGCAGGGTACTAGCGGAGTACAATGAGCAGTTCTTC.

V usage is TRBV19 and J usage is TRBJ2-7, with TRBD2 matching over 9 bases. The ends lost 5 bases at V and 7 bases at J; junction bases unmatched: 3. Germline-derived CDR1 and CDR2 are LNHDA and SQIVND (reference sequence). The CDR3 covers 12 residues. CDR3 DNA: TGTGCCAGTAGTCCCGGACTAGCGGAGCAGTACTTC. Protein: CASSPGLAEQYF.